This T cell receptor beta chain was obtained from a study of blood T cell repertoires in COVID-19. Whole-study context: Specimens from acute and convalescent COVID-19 originated in the United States, Italy and Spain.

Patients in Seattle were enrolled during active infection, then followed longitudinally. The sample holds a few counts of this clone. Original processing methods: Amplification with reference gene primers provided the estimates of nucleated cell counts. Sequencing used immunoSEQ multiplex PCR; TCRdb keeps in-frame clones, though not all of them. The V and J calls and clone size come from that table; D and trimming were worked out from the DNA. The repertoire holds 250,000 to 350,000 clones, with around 82% as singletons. Sequenced material: peripheral blood. The clonotype was recovered from a person in their 70s with COVID-19, enrolled during active disease.

CDR3 coding DNA: TGTGCCAGCAGCAACACCGGGGACACTGGCTACACCTTC. Its protein product is CASSNTGDTGYTF. The V and J genes are TRBV3-1 (or the pseudogene TRBV3-2) and TRBJ1-2; D is possibly TRBD1 (6 bases). CDR3 length: 13 amino acids. CDR1 is LGHDT, CDR2 YNNKEL, per germline (reference sequence). Trimming removed 5 bases from V and 7 bases from J, with 14 bases in between.